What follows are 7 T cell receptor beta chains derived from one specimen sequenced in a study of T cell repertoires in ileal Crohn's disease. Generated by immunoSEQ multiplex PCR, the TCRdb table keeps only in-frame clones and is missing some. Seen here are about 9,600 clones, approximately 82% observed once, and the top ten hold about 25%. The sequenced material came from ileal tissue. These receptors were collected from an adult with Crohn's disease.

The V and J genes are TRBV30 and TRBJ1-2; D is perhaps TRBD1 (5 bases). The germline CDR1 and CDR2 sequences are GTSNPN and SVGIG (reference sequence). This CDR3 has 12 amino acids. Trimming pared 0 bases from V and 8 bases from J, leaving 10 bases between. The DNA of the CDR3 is TGTGCCTGGAGTGTGGCAGGGCCGGGCTACACCTTC. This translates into CAWSVAGPGYTF.

The CDR3 nucleotides read TGCGCCAGCAGCCCCGGGACAGGGGGCCTCAATCAGCCCCAGCATTTT. It codes for CASSPGTGGLNQPQHF. The chain couples TRBV5-1 to TRBJ1-5; TRBD1 matches 12 bases. This CDR3 region has 16 residues. CDR1 and CDR2 from the germline V gene are SGHRS and YFSETQ. V was clipped by 4 bases and J by 3 bases; unmatched bases: 5.

Written as DNA, the CDR3 is TGCGCCAGCAGCACCGCTAGCGGGACTGGGGCCAACGTCCTGACTTTC. Its translation is CASSTASGTGANVLTF. V gene TRBV5-1 combines with J gene TRBJ2-6, with TRBD2 matching 9 bases. This CDR3 comprises 16 residues. CDR1 SGHRS and CDR2 YFSETQ come from the germline V gene. V trimming: 4 bases; J trimming: 2 bases; junction bases outside the gene matches: 4.

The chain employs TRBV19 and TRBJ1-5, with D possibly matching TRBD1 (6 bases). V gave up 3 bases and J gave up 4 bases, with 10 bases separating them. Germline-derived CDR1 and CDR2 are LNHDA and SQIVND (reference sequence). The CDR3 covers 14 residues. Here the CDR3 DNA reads TGTGCCAGTAGTATCCAGGGGCCGAATCAGCCCCAGCATTTT. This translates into CASSIQGPNQPQHF.

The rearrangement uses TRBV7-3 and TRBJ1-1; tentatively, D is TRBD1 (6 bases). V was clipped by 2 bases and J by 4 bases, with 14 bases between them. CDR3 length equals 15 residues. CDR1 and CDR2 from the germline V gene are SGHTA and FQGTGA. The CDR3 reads CASSLETTGTTEAFF. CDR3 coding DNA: TGTGCCAGCAGCTTAGAAACCACAGGGACCACTGAAGCTTTCTTT.

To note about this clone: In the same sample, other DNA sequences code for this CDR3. CDR3 protein: CASSLGGQFYEQYF. CDR3 in DNA: TGTGCCAGCAGCTTAGGTGGACAGTTCTACGAGCAGTACTTC. The chain joins TRBV7-2 to TRBJ2-7; TRBD1 might be the D (6 bases). Per germline, CDR1 SGHTA and CDR2 FQGNSA. This CDR3 is built from 14 residues. V gave up 1 base and J gave up 3 bases, with 10 bases separating them.

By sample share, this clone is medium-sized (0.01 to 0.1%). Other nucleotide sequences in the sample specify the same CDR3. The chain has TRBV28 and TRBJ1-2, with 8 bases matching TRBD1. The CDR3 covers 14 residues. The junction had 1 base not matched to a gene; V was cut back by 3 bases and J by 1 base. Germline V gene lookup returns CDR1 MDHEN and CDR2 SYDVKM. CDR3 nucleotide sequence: TGTGCCAGCAGTTTCGGACAGGGTAACTATGGCTACACCTTC. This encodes CASSFGQGNYGYTF.